This TCR beta chain was sequenced in a study of spatial heterogeneity in lung cancer. This clonotype was seen at least ten times. Its antigen is unidentified. TCRdb re-analysed the 5' RACE reads in MiXCR, keeping a single row per CDR3 protein. The sample yields over 10,000 distinct CDR3 sequences, about 3% seen once. Indicated time point: sample taken at primary tumor resection. General study points: Counts of expanded intratumoral alpha and beta TCRs tracked tumor mutation counts.

CDR3 length equals 12 residues. V was trimmed by 3 bases and J by 5 bases, leaving 7 bases between them. Germline loops: CDR1 SGHTA, CDR2 FQGTGA. The TCR sequence derives from a male donor with early-stage non-small cell lung cancer. This sample comprised lung tumor tissue, obtained at surgery. V gene TRBV7-3 combines with J gene TRBJ1-2, with D unclear. In nucleotides, the CDR3 is TGTGCCAGCAGCTTGGACGGATATGGCTACACCTTC. Its translation is CASSLDGYGYTF.